This TCR beta chain was observed in a study of OX40 agonist ivuxolimab in advanced cancers. Study-level points and caveats: Individuals who were partial responders at 0.1-3.0 mg/kg had clonal expansion that ranked among the lowest.

This clone was seen a handful of times. Its antigen is still unknown. The V and J ends lost 3 bases and 5 bases, in that order; junction bases with no gene match: 6. Per germline, CDR1 GTSNPN and CDR2 SVGIG (reference sequence). This CDR3 has 13 amino acids. Some clones are missing from TCRdb's copy, which holds only in-frame ones; the method was immunoSEQ multiplex PCR. The table has some 20,000 clones, 82% seen once. The sequencing used CD4+ or CD8+ T cells sorted from blood, collected in a trial of the OX40 agonist ivuxolimab. This TCR came from an adult with an advanced solid tumor such as melanoma, head and neck, liver or kidney cancer. This chain uses TRBV30 with TRBJ2-7; 8 positions agree with TRBD1. The CDR3 DNA reads TGTGCCTGGAGGGGGGACAGGAGGCACGAGCAGTACTTC. Its protein product is CAWRGDRRHEQYF.